What follows are 8 T cell receptor beta chains derived from one specimen sequenced in a study of T cells expressing NK-cell markers. TCRdb derives one entry per CDR3 protein from the 5' RACE reads, leaving out DNA. This table holds 550,000 to 600,000 distinct CDR3 sequences. The specimen sequenced was blood T cells: a sorted CD56 or NKG2C T cell subset, CD4+ or CD8+ T cells, or bulk PBMC T cells (not recorded which). These receptors were obtained from a man younger than 30 in good health.

The chain uses TRBV6-5 and TRBJ2-2; TCRdb selects TRBD1, and the lack of DNA leaves this call unchecked. CDR3 length equals 13 residues. From germline, CDR1 is MNHEY and CDR2 SVGAGI. This CDR3 reads CASSSPPPGELFF.

V gene TRBV7-9 combines with J gene TRBJ2-7; TCRdb returns TRBD1, unconfirmable since there is no DNA. The germline V gene has CDR1 SEHNR and CDR2 FQNEAQ (reference sequence). The CDR3 length is 14 residues. The CDR3 here is CASSLGLLDYEQYF.

The chain uses TRBV2 and TRBJ1-6. Looked up from germline, CDR1 is SNHLY and CDR2 is FYNNEI. The CDR3 spans 17 residues. CDR3 loop: CASSEALMGSWSSPLHF. Filled out from reference TRBV2 and TRBJ1-6, the complete variable domain reads EPEVTQTPSHQVTQMGQEVILRCVPISNHLYFYWYRQILGQKVEFLVSFYNNEISEKSEIFDDQFSVERPDGSNFTLKIRSTKLEDSAMYFCASSEALMGSWSSPLHFGNGTRLTVT.

The genes are TRBV11-3 and TRBJ2-1; there is no DNA to check the TCRdb D call of TRBD2. The CDR3 totals 15 residues. Germline loops: CDR1 SGHNT, CDR2 YENEEA. The CDR3 loop is CASSSESSGPNEQFF.

This chain connects TRBV7-8 to TRBJ2-3; absent DNA, TCRdb's TRBD2 call cannot be checked. The CDR3 covers 16 residues. The germline gives CDR1 SGHVS, CDR2 FQNEAQ. CDR3 amino acids: CASSLAVGDYPDTQYF.

The genes are TRBV27 and TRBJ1-2; TCRdb indicates TRBD1, and absent DNA this call remains unverified. Germline V gives CDR1 MNHEY, CDR2 SMNVEV (reference sequence). The CDR3 is 14 residues long. The CDR3 sequence is CASSFGGQYYGYTF.

The CDR3 here is CASSRGSAGGPVNEQFF. The V and J genes are TRBV7-9 and TRBJ2-1; TCRdb selects TRBD2, and the lack of DNA leaves this call unchecked. The CDR3 is made up of 17 amino acids. Germline V gene data show CDR1 as SEHNR and CDR2 as FQNEAQ (reference sequence).

The chain joins TRBV29-1 to TRBJ2-2; TCRdb proposes TRBD1, but this gene call is untestable without DNA. Germline assignment: CDR1 SQVTM and CDR2 ANQGSEA. This CDR3 contains 13 residues. The CDR3 region is CSVDAGTVGELFF.